This TCR beta chain was sequenced during a study of T cell responses to AZD1222 COVID-19 vaccine. This CDR3 has 15 residues. V shed 4 bases and J shed 8 bases, with 19 bases lying between them. Germline V gives CDR1 SGHRS, CDR2 YFSETQ. Assay used: immunoSEQ multiplex PCR; TCRdb lists only in-frame clones, some missing. This sample has 130,000 to 150,000 clones, with 90% to 95% found just once. This specimen was peripheral blood, taken on day 0 of AZD1222 vaccination. The chain carries TRBV5-1 and TRBJ2-1, with D possibly being TRBD2 (6 bases). This sequence was found in an adult in good health. CDR3 in amino acids: CASSEGFSSGDEQFF. CDR3 sequence (DNA): TGCGCCAGCAGCGAAGGATTTAGCTCGGGGGATGAGCAGTTCTTC.